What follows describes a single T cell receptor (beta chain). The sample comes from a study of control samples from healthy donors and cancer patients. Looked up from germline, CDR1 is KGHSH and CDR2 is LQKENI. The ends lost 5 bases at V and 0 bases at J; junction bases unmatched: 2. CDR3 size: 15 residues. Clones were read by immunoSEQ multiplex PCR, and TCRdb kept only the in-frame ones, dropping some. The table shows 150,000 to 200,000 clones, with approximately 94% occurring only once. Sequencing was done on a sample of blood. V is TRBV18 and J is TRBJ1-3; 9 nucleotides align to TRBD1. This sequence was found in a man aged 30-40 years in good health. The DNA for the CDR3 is TGTGCCAGCTCATTGGGACAGGGCTCTGGAAACACCATATATTTT. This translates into CASSLGQGSGNTIYF.